Below, 31 T cell receptor beta chains from the same sample are listed, as sequenced in a study of somatic mutations in cytotoxic T cells in rheumatoid arthritis. The table came from immunoSEQ multiplex PCR; TCRdb's copy has only in-frame clones and leaves some out. There are about 19,000 clones in the sample; 80% occur only once, and approximately 30% lies in the top ten. Sequenced material: CD8+ T cells sorted from blood. The receptors here all came from an adult with rheumatoid arthritis.

This sequence joins TRBV7-9 and TRBJ2-5, with a weak D call TRBD2 (6 bases). Germline V gene data show CDR1 as SEHNR and CDR2 as FQNEAQ (reference sequence). V lost 3 bases and J lost 1, with 9 bases in between. The CDR3 loop spans 14 amino acids. CDR3: CASSLVEGQETQYF. For the CDR3, the DNA is TGTGCCAGCAGCTTGGTGGAGGGCCAAGAGACCCAGTACTTC.

The rearrangement joins TRBV4-2 to TRBJ2-7; D may match TRBD1 or TRBD2 (5 bases each). CDR1 and CDR2 (germline): LGHNA, YNFKEQ. Trimming stripped 1 base from V and 0 bases from J, with 13 bases between. The CDR3 has 16 amino acids. In nucleotides, the CDR3 is TGTGCCAGCAGCCAAGGGGACCGGTCGTACTCCTACGAGCAGTACTTC. Translated, it gives CASSQGDRSYSYEQYF.

This clone has a handful of counts. The chain combines TRBV28 with TRBJ2-1; D is ambiguous. Trimming took off 3 bases at V and 5 bases at J, with 8 bases between the two ends. Germline-derived CDR1 and CDR2 are MDHEN and SYDVKM. This CDR3 comprises 13 residues. This CDR3 is CASSFPRNNEQFF. CDR3 nucleotides: TGTGCCAGCAGTTTTCCCCGCAACAATGAGCAGTTCTTC.

The chain recombines TRBV5-4 with TRBJ2-7; D is possibly TRBD2 (5 bases). Between the trimmed V and J ends, which lost 0 bases and 7 bases, there was a span of 8 bases. The CDR3 totals 12 residues. Germline-derived CDR1 and CDR2 are SGHNT and YYREEE (reference sequence). DNA of the CDR3: TGTGCCAGCAGCTTGGCTTCGGGGGAGCAGTACTTC. Translated, it gives CASSLASGEQYF.

The chain carries TRBV6-6 and TRBJ2-1; D is uncertain. Trimming took off 2 bases at V and 5 bases at J, with 4 bases between the two ends. This CDR3 contains 12 residues. Germline V gene sequence: CDR1 MNHNY, CDR2 SVGAGI (reference sequence). CDR3 amino acids: CASSYVNNEQFF. The CDR3 bases are TGTGCCAGCAGTTACGTGAACAATGAGCAGTTCTTC.

V gene TRBV27 combines with J gene TRBJ1-2; 7 bases map to TRBD1. The CDR3 covers 14 residues. Germline values: CDR1 MNHEY, CDR2 SMNVEV (reference sequence). Trimming removed 5 bases from V and 6 bases from J; junction bases left unmatched: 9. CDR3 DNA: TGTGCCAGCAGTAGGGATGTCAGGGGGAATGGCTACACCTTC. It yields the protein CASSRDVRGNGYTF.

The chain carries TRBV4-1 and TRBJ2-1; TRBD2 matches at 11 bases. Germline V gene sequence: CDR1 MGHRA, CDR2 YSYEKL. The CDR3 consists of 19 residues. Trimming removed 3 bases from V and 9 bases from J; junction bases left unmatched: 19. CDR3 sequence (DNA): TGCGCCAGCAGCCACCCCCCGGAGGGACTAGCGGCCCACCGCGGTGAGCAGTTCTTC. Translated: CASSHPPEGLAAHRGEQFF.

The chain recombines TRBV11-2 with TRBJ2-3; D is ambiguous. In germline, CDR1 is SGHAT, CDR2 FQNNGV. V shed 4 bases and J shed 2 bases, with 7 bases lying between them. This CDR3 contains 13 residues. The chain's CDR3 is CASSSFLTDTQYF. CDR3 nucleotides: TGTGCCAGCAGCTCCTTTCTCACAGATACGCAGTATTTT.

By share, this clone ranks as medium-sized (0.01 to 0.1%). The chain recombines TRBV9 with TRBJ2-2; D ambiguous. V dropped 4 bases and J dropped 4 bases, with 5 bases sitting between them. The CDR3 covers 12 residues. Germline CDR1 SGDLS, CDR2 YYNGEE. CDR3 DNA: TGTGCCAGCAGCTCACGCACCGGGGAGCTGTTTTTT. It specifies CASSSRTGELFF.

The chain uses TRBV7-2 and TRBJ2-1; 15 bases are shared with TRBD2. V was clipped by 4 bases and J by 8 bases; unmatched bases: 3. Looked up from germline, CDR1 is SGHTA and CDR2 is FQGNSA. The CDR3 totals 15 residues. The CDR3 loop reads CASSSGLAGGYEQFF. Here the CDR3 DNA reads TGTGCCAGCAGCTCGGGACTAGCGGGGGGATATGAGCAGTTCTTC.

This clone showed up just a few times. The rearrangement uses TRBV5-6 and TRBJ2-7, with D tentatively TRBD1 (5 bases). The germline CDR1 and CDR2 sequences are SGHDT and YYEEEE. There are 15 residues in the CDR3. Trimming took off 0 bases at V and 6 bases at J, with 16 bases between the two ends. DNA for the CDR3: TGTGCCAGCAGCTTGGCCTCAGGGCCCATCTCCGAGCAGTACTTC. Translated: CASSLASGPISEQYF.

The chain has TRBV11-2 and TRBJ2-1; no firm D call. The CDR3 runs 12 residues. Germline V gives CDR1 SGHAT, CDR2 FQNNGV. V lost 3 bases and J 5 bases, leaving 5 bases between the germline ends. CDR3 region: CASSFPDNEQFF. The CDR3 DNA reads as TGTGCCAGCAGCTTCCCCGACAATGAGCAGTTCTTC.

V is TRBV25-1 and J is TRBJ2-2, with D perhaps matching TRBD1 or TRBD2 (5 bases each). Trimming left V 1 base short and J 2 bases short, with 17 bases between. Germline assignment: CDR1 MGHDK and CDR2 SYGVNS. This CDR3 contains 18 residues. In nucleotides, the CDR3 is TGTGCCAGCAGTGAATTTTTTTTGGGACCGGGCAACACCGGGGAGCTGTTTTTT. Protein product: CASSEFFLGPGNTGELFF.

Sample share makes this clone medium-sized. The V call is TRBV15, the J call TRBJ2-3; 10 nucleotides line up with TRBD2. The J segment lost 4 bases and the V segment lost 4 bases, leaving 5 bases of the junction unmatched. From germline, CDR1 is LNHNV and CDR2 YYDKDF (reference sequence). There are 15 residues in the CDR3. The CDR3 DNA sequence: TGTGCCACCAGCAAACTAGCGGGAAATTCAGATACGCAGTATTTT. Protein sequence: CATSKLAGNSDTQYF. The full variable domain, rest sourced from reference TRBV15 and TRBJ2-3, is DAMVIQNPRYQVTQFGKPVTLSCSQTLNHNVMYWYQQKSSQAPKLLFHYYDKDFNNEADTPDNFQSRRPNTSFCFLDIRSPGLGDTAMYLCATSKLAGNSDTQYFGPGTRLTVL.

The genes are TRBV5-4 and TRBJ1-2; 8 bases map to TRBD1. Germline CDR1 reads SGHNT; CDR2 reads YYREEE (reference sequence). The CDR3 contains 13 residues. V shed 4 bases, J shed 7 bases, and the junction held 6 bases outside the gene matches. CDR3 DNA: TGTGCCAGCAGCCTAACAGGGGGTGGTGGCTACACCTTC. Protein: CASSLTGGGGYTF.

The rearrangement links TRBV27 to TRBJ1-2; D uncertain. The V and J ends lost 3 bases and 1 base respectively, with 6 bases between them. Germline loops: CDR1 MNHEY, CDR2 SMNVEV (reference sequence). This CDR3 has 13 amino acids. CDR3 in amino acids: CASSLGINYGYTF. In DNA form, the CDR3 reads TGTGCCAGCAGTTTGGGGATTAACTATGGCTACACCTTC.

The sample holds one count of this clone. The chain is built from TRBV30 and TRBJ2-7; D possibly corresponds to TRBD2 (6 bases). The CDR3 is made up of 14 amino acids. The ends were cut back, 2 bases at V and 6 bases at J, with 17 bases in the middle. The germline V gene encodes CDR1 GTSNPN and CDR2 SVGIG (reference sequence). The CDR3 here is CAWSSLGGGIEQYF. The CDR3 nucleotides read TGTGCCTGGAGTAGCCTCGGTGGAGGGATCGAGCAGTACTTC.

The chain couples TRBV7-6 to TRBJ2-2; D may be TRBD2 (6 bases). CDR3 length equals 13 residues. V gave up 0 bases and J gave up 7 bases, with 6 bases separating them. CDR1 SGHVS and CDR2 FNYEAQ come from the germline V gene. CDR3 nucleotides: TGTGCCAGCAGCTTAGCAGCGGGCGGGGAGCTGTTTTTT. Translating gives CASSLAAGGELFF.

The V call is TRBV19, the J call TRBJ2-7, with no clear D. The CDR3 consists of 15 residues. Trimming stripped 1 base from V and 0 bases from J, with 10 bases between. Germline assignment: CDR1 LNHDA and CDR2 SQIVND (reference sequence). The CDR3 spells CASSIGHLGSYEQYF. The CDR3 bases are TGTGCCAGTAGTATAGGCCACCTCGGCTCCTACGAGCAGTACTTC.

The chain couples TRBV5-6 to TRBJ2-1; 9 bases are shared with TRBD2. The CDR3 runs 16 residues. After removal of 4 bases from V and 3 bases from J, the junction contained 8 bases not matched to a gene. Germline values: CDR1 SGHDT, CDR2 YYEEEE. This chain's CDR3 is CASSRPLAGLYNEQFF. The CDR3 coding sequence is TGTGCCAGCAGCCGCCCCCTAGCGGGGCTCTACAATGAGCAGTTCTTC.

V is TRBV7-8 and J is TRBJ2-6; a possible D gene is TRBD1 (6 bases). CDR1 and CDR2 from the germline V gene are SGHVS and FQNEAQ. This CDR3 contains 17 residues. Trimming removed 6 bases at V and 0 bases at J, with 15 bases between. The CDR3 protein is CASSSGQSSSGANVLTF. The DNA of the CDR3 is TGTGCCAGCAGTTCAGGACAGTCCTCCTCTGGGGCCAACGTCCTGACTTTC.

J is TRBJ1-1 and V is TRBV30; 7 nucleotides agree with TRBD1. The CDR3 covers 14 residues. Per germline, CDR1 GTSNPN and CDR2 SVGIG (reference sequence). Trimming cost V 5 bases and J 7 bases; bases outside gene matches: 13. CDR3 in amino acids: CAWQPRDSVFEAFF. CDR3 bases: TGTGCCTGGCAACCTCGGGACAGCGTATTTGAAGCTTTCTTT.

This clone occurred once. V gene TRBV29-1 combines with J gene TRBJ2-7; 7 bases match TRBD1. The CDR3 is 13 residues long. After removal of 6 bases from V and 1 base from J, the junction contained 6 bases not matched to a gene. CDR1 SQVTM and CDR2 ANQGSEA come from the germline V gene. The CDR3 is CSVRGQLSYEQYF. In DNA form, the CDR3 reads TGCAGCGTGAGGGGACAGCTTTCCTACGAGCAGTACTTC.

This clone was seen just once. V usage is TRBV2 and J usage is TRBJ2-1; D unclear. The CDR3 is 14 residues long. V lost 3 bases to trimming and J lost 8 bases, with 14 bases between them. Germline V gene sequence: CDR1 SNHLY, CDR2 FYNNEI. Here the CDR3 reads CASSDEPLADEQFF. The DNA of the CDR3 is TGTGCCAGCAGTGACGAACCCCTCGCAGATGAGCAGTTCTTC. The full variable domain, with the rest looked up from reference TRBV2 and TRBJ2-1, is EPEVTQTPSHQVTQMGQEVILRCVPISNHLYFYWYRQILGQKVEFLVSFYNNEISEKSEIFDDQFSVERPDGSNFTLKIRSTKLEDSAMYFCASSDEPLADEQFFGPGTRLTVL.

This clone occurred once. V usage is TRBV14 and J usage is TRBJ2-1; 10 nucleotides match TRBD2. V shed 4 bases, J shed 8 bases, and the junction held 20 bases outside the gene matches. The length of the CDR3 is 19 residues. The germline V gene encodes CDR1 SGHDN and CDR2 FVKESK. CDR3: CASSPGLAGDYAPIDEQFF. The CDR3 coding sequence is TGTGCCAGCAGCCCAGGGCTAGCGGGAGATTATGCCCCAATTGATGAGCAGTTCTTC.

The rearrangement joins TRBV9 to TRBJ2-3, with TRBD1 matching 8 bases. CDR3 length: 21 amino acids. In germline, CDR1 is SGDLS, CDR2 YYNGEE. V was clipped by 0 bases and J by 2 bases; unmatched bases: 20. CDR3 DNA: TGTGCCAGCAGCGTAGCTACAACAACTGACTGGACAGGGCAAATCACAGATACGCAGTATTTT. It specifies CASSVATTTDWTGQITDTQYF.

The CDR3, as DNA: TGTGCCAGCAGAGTCCAAGGGGGGGGGACTGAAGCTTTCTTT. This sequence encodes CASRVQGGGTEAFF. The V and J genes are TRBV27 and TRBJ1-1; a weak D match, TRBD1 (6 bases). The CDR3 has 14 residues. Between the trimmed V and J ends, which lost 6 bases and 5 bases, there was a span of 16 bases. Germline V gene data show CDR1 as MNHEY and CDR2 as SMNVEV (reference sequence).

V usage is TRBV19 and J usage is TRBJ2-7, with 7 nucleotides matching TRBD1. The ends lost 6 bases at V and 3 bases at J; junction bases unmatched: 5. The CDR3 has 13 amino acids. The germline V gene encodes CDR1 LNHDA and CDR2 SQIVND (reference sequence). CDR3 protein: CASSPGTVYEQYF. The CDR3 DNA sequence: TGTGCCAGTAGCCCCGGGACAGTCTACGAGCAGTACTTC.

This clone appeared a few times. The chain has TRBV13 and TRBJ1-5; D gene ambiguous. The length of the CDR3 is 12 residues. Between the trimmed V and J ends, which lost 4 bases and 4 bases, there was a span of 5 bases. The germline V gene has CDR1 PRHDT and CDR2 FYEKMQ (reference sequence). This CDR3 is CASSSLNQPQHF. As DNA, the CDR3 is TGTGCCAGCAGCTCCTTGAATCAGCCCCAGCATTTT.

The V and J genes are TRBV28 and TRBJ2-3; D not resolved. V gave up 5 bases and J gave up 2 bases, with 14 bases separating them. Germline CDR1 reads MDHEN; CDR2 reads SYDVKM. CDR3 length: 15 residues. The DNA for the CDR3 is TGTGCCAGCAGTGACCCCAGCCACTTCACAGATACGCAGTATTTT. Protein product: CASSDPSHFTDTQYF.

CDR3 nucleotides: TGTGCCAGCAGCTTAGGGCGGGGGAGATCCTACGAGCAGTACTTC. Protein product: CASSLGRGRSYEQYF. The chain is built from TRBV13 and TRBJ2-7; 7 bases agree with TRBD2. V was clipped by 0 bases and J by 1 base; unmatched bases: 3. The length of the CDR3 is 15 residues. CDR1 and CDR2 from the germline V gene are PRHDT and FYEKMQ (reference sequence).